The 17 T cell receptor beta chains below come from one sample, sequenced in a study of shared clonotypes between healthy human individuals. The data were produced by immunoSEQ multiplex PCR, yet TCRdb's version contains in-frame clones alone and is incomplete. The table has approximately 650,000 clones, just under 97% seen once. Naive-designated CD8 cells lacked CD45RO, were positively enriched for CCR7, and omitted terminally differentiated effector memory CD45RA+ cells. Sample: naive CD8+ T cells sorted from blood. The receptors derive from a woman in her thirties in good health.

This clone came up once. The chain links TRBV2 to TRBJ1-4; the D gene is possibly TRBD1 (5 bases). This CDR3 region has 14 residues. Trimming stripped 3 bases from V and 7 bases from J, with 12 bases between. Germline loops: CDR1 SNHLY, CDR2 FYNNEI. The CDR3 sequence is CASSERQGGEKLFF. Here the CDR3 DNA reads TGTGCCAGCAGTGAGAGGCAGGGAGGTGAAAAACTGTTTTTT.

The chain is built from TRBV13 and TRBJ2-2; 10 bases fit TRBD2. CDR3 length: 16 residues. Unmatched junction bases numbered 6, after V lost 0 bases and J lost 8 bases. CDR1 is PRHDT, CDR2 FYEKMQ, per germline (reference sequence). The CDR3 spells CASSLGLAGRIGELFF. The CDR3 DNA reads TGTGCCAGCAGCTTAGGACTAGCGGGAAGAATTGGGGAGCTGTTTTTT. Complete variable domain (other parts from reference TRBV13 and TRBJ2-2): AAGVIQSPRHLIKEKRETATLKCYPIPRHDTVYWYQQGPGQDPQFLISFYEKMQSDKGSIPDRFSAQQFSDYHSELNMSSLELGDSALYFCASSLGLAGRIGELFFGEGSRLTVL.

J is TRBJ1-2 and V is TRBV7-2, with 7 bases aligning to TRBD1. The V gene's germline CDR1 is SGHTA and CDR2 FQGNSA. The CDR3 covers 14 residues. V shed 1 base and J 5 bases; nucleotides not matched to a gene: 4. The CDR3 loop reads CASSLGGTEYGYTF. The DNA of the CDR3 is TGTGCCAGCAGCTTAGGGGGGACAGAGTATGGCTACACCTTC.

The chain has TRBV27 and TRBJ1-1, with D maybe TRBD1 (5 bases). CDR3 length: 14 residues. Germline values: CDR1 MNHEY, CDR2 SMNVEV (reference sequence). The V end was cut by 6 bases, the J end by 1 base, with 12 bases between. The CDR3 nucleotides are TGTGCCAGCAGGGGGTTGACAGAGAACACTGAAGCTTTCTTT. It encodes CASRGLTENTEAFF.

The chain carries TRBV30 and TRBJ1-6; D is unclear. Germline V CDR1 and CDR2: GTSNPN, SVGIG (reference sequence). V was shortened by 1 base and J by 6 bases, with 10 bases between the two germline ends. The CDR3 is 14 residues long. Here the CDR3 reads CAWSEGIGNSPLHF. The CDR3 nucleotides read TGTGCCTGGAGTGAAGGGATCGGTAATTCACCCCTCCACTTT. Drawing the rest from reference TRBV30 and TRBJ1-6, the complete variable domain is SQTIHQWPATLVQPVGSPLSLECTVEGTSNPNLYWYRQAAGRGLQLLFYSVGIGQISSEVPQNLSASRPQDRQFILSSKKLLLSDSGFYLCAWSEGIGNSPLHFGNGTRLTVT.

The genes are TRBV29-1 and TRBJ2-5; 8 nucleotides line up with TRBD2. J was trimmed by 10 bases and V by 5 bases; bases with no gene match: 6. Germline V lookup: CDR1 SQVTM, CDR2 ANQGSEA. The length of the CDR3 is 11 residues. In DNA, the CDR3 is TGCAGCGTTCACCAGCGGGGGCACCAGTACTTC. Protein: CSVHQRGHQYF.

This chain links TRBV5-4 with TRBJ1-4, with 9 bases fitting TRBD1. J lost 7 bases, V lost 4 bases, and 8 bases had no gene match. The CDR3 consists of 15 residues. Germline CDR1 and CDR2: SGHNT and YYREEE (reference sequence). The CDR3 nucleotides read TGTGCCAGCAGCGAAGGGACAGGGTCTCTTGAAAAACTGTTTTTT. It translates to CASSEGTGSLEKLFF.

The rearrangement joins TRBV10-3 to TRBJ2-5; the D call may be TRBD1 or TRBD2 (5 bases each). This CDR3 has 13 residues. V shed 11 bases and J shed 3 bases, with 16 bases lying between them. CDR1 is ENHRY and CDR2 is SYGVKD in the germline V gene. CDR3 in DNA: TGTGCCTTGACGGGACGGATAGAAGAGACCCAGTACTTC. This translates into CALTGRIEETQYF.

This chain links TRBV4-1 with TRBJ2-1; 9 bases agree with TRBD2. Losses at the gene ends were 2 bases for V and 2 bases for J; bases not matched to a gene: 1. In germline, CDR1 is MGHRA, CDR2 YSYEKL. CDR3 length: 15 residues. CDR3 DNA sequence: TGCGCCAGCAGCCAACTAGCGGGGCCCTACAATGAGCAGTTCTTC. Translating gives CASSQLAGPYNEQFF.

The gene calls are TRBV5-1 and TRBJ2-1; TRBD2 aligns across 8 bases. The germline V gene encodes CDR1 SGHRS and CDR2 YFSETQ. The CDR3 covers 15 residues. V lost 2 bases, J lost 5 bases, and 6 bases stayed unmatched. CDR3 sequence: CASSFGGRSNNEQFF. In DNA, the CDR3 is TGCGCCAGCAGCTTCGGCGGGAGGTCCAACAATGAGCAGTTCTTC.

About this clone: Other DNA sequences within the sample encode an identical CDR3. The rearrangement joins TRBV4-1 to TRBJ2-7; 9 nucleotides line up with TRBD2. J lost 2 bases, V lost 3 bases, and 5 bases had no gene match. CDR3 size: 15 residues. In germline, CDR1 is MGHRA, CDR2 YSYEKL. Written as DNA, the CDR3 is TGCGCCAGCAGCCAGGAGCTAGCGGGGACCTACGAGCAGTACTTC. This sequence encodes CASSQELAGTYEQYF.

This chain uses TRBV28 with TRBJ2-2; D call uncertain. Trimming cost V 2 bases and J 6 bases, with 10 bases left between them. The germline V gene has CDR1 MDHEN and CDR2 SYDVKM. The CDR3 totals 14 residues. The CDR3 sequence: CASSLVSTAGELFF. CDR3 bases: TGTGCCAGCAGTTTAGTTAGCACTGCCGGGGAGCTGTTTTTT.

The chain carries TRBV5-4 and TRBJ2-3; the match to TRBD2 covers 12 bases. The CDR3 has 15 amino acids. Trimming removed 5 bases from V and 4 bases from J; junction bases left unmatched: 5. Germline V gene lookup returns CDR1 SGHNT and CDR2 YYREEE (reference sequence). The CDR3 DNA follows: TGTGCCAGCAGTCCTAGCGGGAGGGCCCCAGATACGCAGTATTTT. It codes for CASSPSGRAPDTQYF.

The CDR3 region has the DNA TGTGCCAGCAGTGAAACTAGCGGATCCTACGAGCAGTACTTC. Its protein product is CASSETSGSYEQYF. The rearrangement joins TRBV2 to TRBJ2-5, with 8 bases lining up with TRBD2. Near its end, the DNA agrees better with TRBJ2-7, so the J call may be wrong. The CDR3 loop spans 14 amino acids. Germline CDR1 SNHLY, CDR2 FYNNEI.

The J gene is TRBJ2-5, the V gene TRBV6-1; TRBD2 might be the D (5 bases). This CDR3 has 17 residues. The V end was cut by 1 base, the J end by 1 base, with 16 bases between. In germline, CDR1 is MNHNS, CDR2 SASEGT. The DNA of the CDR3 is TGTGCCAGCAGTGAAGAGCTAGCCGGCTCCTTCCAAGAGACCCAGTACTTC. Residues: CASSEELAGSFQETQYF.

Here the CDR3 reads CCAGDGANVLTF. Here the CDR3 DNA reads TGCTGCGCAGGGGACGGGGCCAACGTCCTGACTTTC. The J gene is TRBJ2-6, the V gene TRBV29-1; D may be TRBD1 (6 bases). Germline CDR1 SQVTM, CDR2 ANQGSEA. The CDR3 is made up of 12 amino acids.

The CDR3 DNA sequence: TGTGCCAGCAGCCAACGACTAGCGGGGATCCTCTCCTACGAGCAGTACTTC. This translates into CASSQRLAGILSYEQYF. This sequence joins TRBV5-4 and TRBJ2-7, with 11 positions matching TRBD2. The junction had 9 bases not matched to a gene; V was cut back by 4 bases and J by 0 bases. There are 17 residues in the CDR3. The V gene's germline CDR1 is SGHNT and CDR2 YYREEE (reference sequence).